The 32 T cell receptor beta chains listed next were all sequenced from one sample in a study of T cell responses to AZD1222 COVID-19 vaccine. Only in-frame clones appear in the TCRdb table, and some are missing; sequencing was by immunoSEQ multiplex PCR. The table records roughly 120,000 clones, around 87% of them present only once. The input for sequencing was peripheral blood, taken on day 0 of AZD1222 vaccination. Receptors were obtained from an adult in good health.

The CDR3 here is CASSAGTQNTGELFF. The CDR3, as DNA: TGTGCCAGCAGCGCTGGGACACAGAACACCGGGGAGCTGTTTTTT. This sequence joins TRBV2 and TRBJ2-2; possibly TRBD1 for D (6 bases). This CDR3 is built from 15 residues. Germline CDR1 reads SNHLY; CDR2 reads FYNNEI. The germline V and J ends were trimmed by 6 bases and 1 base, with 12 bases remaining between them.

This chain joins TRBV3-1 (or the pseudogene TRBV3-2) and TRBJ2-5, with 7 nucleotides matching TRBD1. Germline-derived CDR1 and CDR2 are LGHDT and YNNKEL (reference sequence). The CDR3 covers 16 residues. Germline trimming cut 0 bases from V and 4 bases from J; bases unmatched to any gene: 8. Written as DNA, the CDR3 is TGTGCCAGCAGCCAAGATAGGAGGACAGGTCGAGAGACCCAGTACTTC. Encoded protein: CASSQDRRTGRETQYF.

This chain links TRBV30 with TRBJ2-1; 13 bases map to TRBD2. CDR1 GTSNPN and CDR2 SVGIG come from the germline V gene (reference sequence). The trim removed 2 bases at V and 2 bases at J, leaving 3 bases unmatched. The CDR3 has 16 residues. CDR3 protein: CAWSPLAGGPYNEQFF. CDR3 coding DNA: TGTGCCTGGAGTCCACTAGCGGGGGGGCCCTACAATGAGCAGTTCTTC.

The J gene is TRBJ2-2, the V gene TRBV7-8, with a possible D match to TRBD1 (5 bases). This CDR3 is built from 17 residues. Trimming cost V 0 bases and J 2 bases, with 13 bases left between them. The germline CDR1 and CDR2 sequences are SGHVS and FQNEAQ. The CDR3 spells CASSLALRTINTGELFF. The CDR3 region has the DNA TGTGCCAGCAGCTTAGCGTTGAGGACAATAAACACCGGGGAGCTGTTTTTT.

This chain joins TRBV13 and TRBJ2-4; D is possibly TRBD2 (5 bases). Germline loops: CDR1 PRHDT, CDR2 FYEKMQ (reference sequence). The CDR3 spans 16 residues. V was cut by 6 bases and J by 7 bases, with 22 bases left in between. The CDR3 spells CASSILRERSQNIQYF. DNA of the CDR3: TGTGCCAGCAGTATCCTCCGGGAAAGATCGCAGAACATTCAGTACTTC.

This clone appeared a single time. The V call is TRBV4-1, the J call TRBJ1-2; D gene uncertain. Trimming removed 2 bases at V and 6 bases at J, with 16 bases between. CDR3 length: 15 amino acids. CDR1 is MGHRA and CDR2 is YSYEKL in the germline V gene. The DNA for the CDR3 is TGCGCCAGCAGCCAACTTTTCCGGGAAGGAGATGGCTACACCTTC. Amino acid sequence: CASSQLFREGDGYTF.

The table lists this clone with a count of one. V is TRBV21-1 and J is TRBJ1-6; the table names TRBD1, a call not compared with the DNA. TRBV21-1 is noted as a pseudogene. This CDR3 contains 14 residues. The CDR3 region has the DNA TGTGCCAGCAGAAGGGGACAGGGGGCCCGGCCCCTCCACTTT. Translating it yields CASRRGQGARPLHF.

The chain uses TRBV12-3 or TRBV12-4 and TRBJ1-1, with TRBD1 as a possible D gene (5 bases). The length of the CDR3 is 12 residues. With 3 bases removed from V and 5 bases from J, the gap between germline ends came to 7 bases. CDR3 protein: CASSFWGTEAFF. In DNA, the CDR3 is TGTGCCAGCAGTTTTTGGGGGACTGAAGCTTTCTTT.

The V call is TRBV4-2, the J call TRBJ1-1; 9 bases fit TRBD1. Unmatched junction bases numbered 6, after V lost 4 bases and J lost 6 bases. This CDR3 contains 14 residues. From germline, CDR1 is LGHNA and CDR2 YNFKEQ. The CDR3 region has the DNA TGTGCCAGCAGCCCGGGACAGGGCCCCCCTGAAGCTTTCTTT. Translated: CASSPGQGPPEAFF.

The chain uses TRBV9 and TRBJ1-5, with unresolved D. Germline V gene lookup returns CDR1 SGDLS and CDR2 YYNGEE. The CDR3 contains 14 residues. Deletions cut 2 bases from V and 0 bases from J, with 6 bases between. CDR3 in DNA: TGTGCCAGCAGCGTGGAGGGTAGCAATCAGCCCCAGCATTTT. Translated, it gives CASSVEGSNQPQHF.

This clone turned up a few times. This chain uses TRBV3-1 (or the pseudogene TRBV3-2) with TRBJ1-3; D is undetermined. CDR3 size: 11 residues. Trimming removed 7 bases at V and 9 bases at J, with 10 bases between. The germline CDR1 and CDR2 sequences are LGHDT and YNNKEL (reference sequence). The CDR3 sequence is CASTSYGTIYF. The CDR3 coding sequence is TGTGCCAGCACCTCGTACGGCACCATATATTTT.

This clone was seen once. The gene calls are TRBV11-2 and TRBJ1-2; D not resolved. With 5 bases removed from V and 7 bases from J, the gap between germline ends came to 11 bases. Germline assignment: CDR1 SGHAT and CDR2 FQNNGV. CDR3 size: 12 residues. The CDR3: CASSPHIAGYTF. The CDR3 nucleotides are TGTGCCAGCAGCCCTCACATCGCTGGCTACACCTTC.

The gene calls are TRBV6-4 and TRBJ2-7; D not certain. Germline lookup yields CDR1 MRHNA and CDR2 SNTAGT. Trimming took 0 bases from V and 3 from J, leaving 18 bases between them. The CDR3 covers 17 residues. CDR3 sequence reads: CASSDSTPEKGFYEQYF. In DNA form, the CDR3 reads TGTGCCAGCAGTGACTCGACTCCAGAGAAGGGATTCTACGAGCAGTACTTC.

This sequence joins TRBV3-1 (or the pseudogene TRBV3-2) and TRBJ2-3; no definite D call. V was shortened by 1 base and J by 8 bases, with 4 bases between the two germline ends. There are 11 residues in the CDR3. From germline, CDR1 is LGHDT and CDR2 YNNKEL (reference sequence). CDR3 nucleotides: TGTGCCAGCAGCCAAGCAAGTACGCAGTATTTT. Its translation is CASSQASTQYF.

The chain employs TRBV20-1 and TRBJ2-7; TRBD2 matches 8 bases. V trimming: 5 bases; J trimming: 10 bases; junction bases outside the gene matches: 19. The CDR3 contains 15 residues. Per germline, CDR1 DFQATT and CDR2 SNEGSKA (reference sequence). This CDR3 is CSAGGLERTGGIQYF. The DNA of the CDR3 is TGCAGTGCTGGTGGGTTAGAAAGGACGGGGGGGATTCAGTACTTC.

This clone is a singleton in its sample. This sequence joins TRBV6-6 and TRBJ2-2; 9 nucleotides line up with TRBD1. The CDR3 has 15 amino acids. Trimming removed 5 bases from V and 6 bases from J; junction bases left unmatched: 7. Germline V lookup: CDR1 MNHNY, CDR2 SVGAGI (reference sequence). As DNA, the CDR3 is TGTGCCAGCAGTCGAGGACAGGGGAGCGCCGGGGAGCTGTTTTTT. As protein: CASSRGQGSAGELFF.

A note on this clone: Compared with germline, one end of the junction differs, possibly owing to a read error. The CDR3 loop is CASSDGGTGGFAF. CDR3 nucleotide sequence: TGCGCCAGCAGCGATGGAGGGACAGGTGGTTTCGCCTTC. The rearrangement links TRBV5-1 to TRBJ1-2; 8 nucleotides align to TRBD1. The CDR3 contains 13 residues. The germline V gene has CDR1 SGHRS and CDR2 YFSETQ.

The chain is built from TRBV9 and TRBJ2-2; D is ambiguous. The CDR3 spans 15 residues. V was shortened by 4 bases and J by 1 base, with 11 bases between the two germline ends. Germline lookup yields CDR1 SGDLS and CDR2 YYNGEE. The CDR3 spells CASSRILGNTGELFF. In DNA form, the CDR3 reads TGTGCCAGCAGCAGAATATTAGGGAACACCGGGGAGCTGTTTTTT.

The chain couples TRBV5-1 to TRBJ2-6, with D possibly TRBD1 on 6 matching bases. Germline CDR1 reads SGHRS; CDR2 reads YFSETQ. This CDR3 is 15 amino acids long. V lost 2 bases to trimming and J lost 3 bases, with 9 bases between them. This CDR3 reads CASSLQGFGANVLTF. CDR3 DNA: TGCGCCAGCAGCTTACAGGGTTTTGGGGCCAACGTCCTGACTTTC.

CDR3 region: CASSPLAGGSYNEQFF. The CDR3 DNA reads TGCGCCAGCAGCCCCCTTGCGGGGGGGTCTTACAATGAGCAGTTCTTC. The chain couples TRBV5-1 to TRBJ2-1, with 9 bases lining up with TRBD2. V lost 4 bases, J lost 4 bases, and 9 bases stayed unmatched. CDR1 is SGHRS, CDR2 YFSETQ, per germline. This CDR3 contains 16 residues.

J is TRBJ1-2 and V is TRBV3-1 (or the pseudogene TRBV3-2); D is undetermined. V gave up 4 bases and J gave up 7 bases, with 19 bases separating them. CDR3 length equals 15 residues. CDR1 and CDR2 from the germline V gene are LGHDT and YNNKEL (reference sequence). Here the CDR3 DNA reads TGTGCCAGCAGCCGACAAGAGACACCTCGTCGTGGCTACACCTTC. Its translation: CASSRQETPRRGYTF.

This chain uses TRBV12-3 or TRBV12-4 with TRBJ2-5; D call uncertain. Trimming pared 5 bases from V and 5 bases from J, leaving 9 bases between. This CDR3 region has 12 residues. In DNA, the CDR3 is TGTGCCAGCAGTGAAAGCCCGGAGACCCAGTACTTC. Translating gives CASSESPETQYF.

This clone occurred a few times. This chain links TRBV15 with TRBJ1-1; D is ambiguous. Germline CDR1 LNHNV, CDR2 YYDKDF (reference sequence). The CDR3 is 17 amino acids. Between the trimmed V and J ends, which lost 0 bases and 0 bases, there was a span of 14 bases. CDR3 in amino acids: CATSRDQGIIMNTEAFF. The DNA for the CDR3 is TGTGCCACCAGCAGAGATCAAGGGATCATCATGAACACTGAAGCTTTCTTT.

V and J are TRBV7-9 and TRBJ2-5, with 13 bases fitting TRBD2. CDR1 and CDR2 from the germline V gene are SEHNR and FQNEAQ (reference sequence). The V and J ends lost 3 bases and 1 base, in that order; junction bases with no gene match: 5. The CDR3 consists of 17 residues. The CDR3 here is CASSFTSGGALQETQYF. CDR3 DNA sequence: TGTGCCAGCAGCTTCACTAGCGGGGGGGCCCTCCAAGAGACCCAGTACTTC.

This chain uses TRBV24-1 with TRBJ2-1; D is possibly TRBD2 (7 bases). The germline V gene encodes CDR1 KGHDR and CDR2 SFDVKD. The CDR3 loop spans 14 amino acids. V was cut by 0 bases and J by 6 bases, with 8 bases left in between. The CDR3 sequence is CATSDLRGGNEQFF. The CDR3 DNA reads as TGTGCCACCAGTGATTTGAGGGGGGGCAATGAGCAGTTCTTC.

This clone occurred a few times. V and J are TRBV4-1 and TRBJ1-3; 8 positions agree with TRBD1. CDR1 is MGHRA, CDR2 YSYEKL, per germline. The CDR3 length is 17 residues. With 4 bases clipped from V and 7 bases from J, the junction kept 15 bases outside the gene matches. The CDR3 bases are TGCGCCAGCAGCCTACCTTCGGGGACAGGTACTCTCAACACCATATATTTT. Residues: CASSLPSGTGTLNTIYF.

The V call is TRBV27, the J call TRBJ2-7; 7 bases are a match to TRBD1. J was trimmed by 5 bases and V by 4 bases; bases with no gene match: 2. CDR1 and CDR2 from the germline V gene are MNHEY and SMNVEV (reference sequence). The length of the CDR3 is 12 residues. The CDR3 spells CASSSDRDEQYF. The CDR3 DNA follows: TGTGCCAGCAGTTCCGACAGGGACGAGCAGTACTTC.

The chain joins TRBV29-1 to TRBJ2-1; D remains ambiguous. The CDR3 is 14 amino acids. Germline V gene lookup returns CDR1 SQVTM and CDR2 ANQGSEA. The V and J ends lost 8 bases and 0 bases respectively, with 14 bases between them. CDR3 loop: CSTLWRSSYNEQFF. DNA of the CDR3: TGCAGCACCCTGTGGCGGAGCTCCTACAATGAGCAGTTCTTC.

The chain uses TRBV7-9 and TRBJ1-4, with a weak D call TRBD1 (6 bases). Germline V gene sequence: CDR1 SEHNR, CDR2 FQNEAQ (reference sequence). The CDR3 is made up of 16 amino acids. V lost 1 base to trimming and J lost 10 bases, with 19 bases between them. In DNA form, the CDR3 reads TGTGCCAGCAGCTTAGTAAGCCCCAGGGGCATGGGAAAACTGTTTTTT. The encoded protein is CASSLVSPRGMGKLFF.

The gene calls are TRBV7-9 and TRBJ1-5, with 7 nucleotides matching TRBD1. The junction had 10 bases not matched to a gene; V was cut back by 5 bases and J by 3 bases. This CDR3 has 16 residues. In germline, CDR1 is SEHNR, CDR2 FQNEAQ (reference sequence). Here the CDR3 DNA reads TGTGCCAGCAGCATTTGGACAGGCGGCTACAATCAGCCCCAGCATTTT. Translation gives CASSIWTGGYNQPQHF.

This chain connects TRBV13 to TRBJ2-3, with 7 bases identical to TRBD2. This CDR3 contains 15 residues. Unmatched junction bases numbered 16, after V lost 5 bases and J lost 11 bases. Germline CDR1 reads PRHDT; CDR2 reads FYEKMQ (reference sequence). The CDR3 reads CASSPGGVAPFGQYF. Here the CDR3 DNA reads TGTGCCAGCAGCCCGGGGGGTGTGGCCCCGTTTGGGCAGTATTTT.

The chain couples TRBV10-2 to TRBJ2-7, with 7 bases lining up with TRBD1. V shed 6 bases and J 2 bases; nucleotides not matched to a gene: 10. CDR3 size: 15 residues. Germline V CDR1 and CDR2: WSHSY, SAAADI. The CDR3 DNA is TGCGCCAGCAGCATACAGGGGACCGCAACCTACGAGCAGTACTTC. It is translated as CASSIQGTATYEQYF.